The following is a T cell receptor beta chain sequence with its context. Its target is unknown. Read sequence stops 3 residues before the CDR3 end, and the germline J gene provides the missing end. This sample is drawn from a study of T cells in women clearing cervical HPV infection. The data were produced by immunoSEQ multiplex PCR, yet TCRdb's version contains in-frame clones alone and is incomplete. This listing includes some 23,000 clones. All donors had a single incident cervical HPV16 infection, not prevalent. The germline V gene has CDR1 SQVTM and CDR2 ANQGSEA. With 6 bases removed from V and 0 bases from J, the gap between germline ends came to 9 bases. The length of the CDR3 is 13 residues. Findings and limits, study-wide: Timing of associations relative to infection is unclear; T-cell subsets were not isolated. Repertoire richness, not evenness, was significantly elevated in CIN3+ cases versus controls.

The sample comprised blood buffy coat. This sequence joins TRBV29-1 and TRBJ1-3, with D possibly TRBD1 on 5 matching bases. The sequence was obtained from a woman between 18 and 70 years old with a cervical HPV16 infection that either progressed to CIN3+ or cleared (not recorded which). The CDR3 bases that were read are TGCAGCGTATCAGGGATCTCTGGAAACACC. It yields the protein CSVSGISGNT. The entire CDR3 protein is CSVSGISGNTIYF. Looking up the rest from reference TRBV29-1 and TRBJ1-3 gives the full variable domain: SAVISQKPSRDICQRGTSLTIQCQVDSQVTMMFWYRQQPGQSLTLIATANQGSEATYESGFVIDKFPISRPNLTFSTLTVSNMSPEDSSIYLCSVSGISGNTIYFGEGSWLTVV.